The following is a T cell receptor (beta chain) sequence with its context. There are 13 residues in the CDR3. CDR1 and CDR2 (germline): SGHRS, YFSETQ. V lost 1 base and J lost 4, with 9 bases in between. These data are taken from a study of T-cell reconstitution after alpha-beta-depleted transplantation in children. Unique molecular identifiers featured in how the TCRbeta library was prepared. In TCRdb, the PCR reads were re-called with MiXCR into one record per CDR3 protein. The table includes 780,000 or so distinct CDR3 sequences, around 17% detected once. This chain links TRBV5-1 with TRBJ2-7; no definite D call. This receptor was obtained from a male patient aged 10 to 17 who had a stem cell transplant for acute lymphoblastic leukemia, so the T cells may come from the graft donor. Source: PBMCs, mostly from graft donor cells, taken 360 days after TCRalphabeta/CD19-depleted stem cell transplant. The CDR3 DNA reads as TGCGCCAGCAGCTTGAATAGTTATTACGAGCAGTACTTC. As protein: CASSLNSYYEQYF. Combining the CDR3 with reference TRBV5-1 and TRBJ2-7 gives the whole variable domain KAGVTQTPRYLIKTRGQQVTLSCSPISGHRSVSWYQQTPGQGLQFLFEYFSETQRNKGNFPGRFSGRQFSNSRSEMNVSTLELGDSALYLCASSLNSYYEQYFGPGTRLTVT.